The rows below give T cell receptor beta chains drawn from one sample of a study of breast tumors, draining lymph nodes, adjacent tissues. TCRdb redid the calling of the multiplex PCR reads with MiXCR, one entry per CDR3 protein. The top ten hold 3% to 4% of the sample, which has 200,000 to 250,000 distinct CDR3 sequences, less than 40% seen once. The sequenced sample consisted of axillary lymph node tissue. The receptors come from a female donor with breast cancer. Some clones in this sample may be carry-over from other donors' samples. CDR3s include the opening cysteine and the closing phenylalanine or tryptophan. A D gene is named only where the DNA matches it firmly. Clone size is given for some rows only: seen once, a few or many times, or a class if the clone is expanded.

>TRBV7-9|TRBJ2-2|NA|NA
CASSLGGTGNTGELFF
TGTGCCAGCAGCTTAGGGGGGACTGGAAACACCGGGGAGCTGTTTTTT
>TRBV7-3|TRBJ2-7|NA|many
CASSLGKGYEQYF
TGTGCCAGCAGCTTAGGCAAGGGGTACGAGCAGTACTTC
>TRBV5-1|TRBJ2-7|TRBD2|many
CASSTGLAGAYEQYF
TGCGCCAGCAGCACAGGACTAGCGGGAGCATACGAGCAGTACTTC
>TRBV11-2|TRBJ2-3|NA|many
CASSFGRLSTDTQYF
TGTGCCAGCAGCTTCGGCAGATTAAGCACAGATACGCAGTATTTT
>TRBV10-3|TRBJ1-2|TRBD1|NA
CAATDRGRGYGYTF
TGTGCCGCCACCGACAGGGGGCGAGGCTATGGCTACACCTTC
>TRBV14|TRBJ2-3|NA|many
CASSQVGGVSTDTQYF
TGTGCCAGCAGCCAAGTAGGCGGAGTTAGCACAGATACGCAGTATTTT
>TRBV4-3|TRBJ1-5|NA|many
CASSQDAQNQPQHF
TGCGCCAGCAGCCAAGATGCTCAGAATCAGCCCCAGCATTTT
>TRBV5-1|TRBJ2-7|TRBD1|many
CASSPNRGYSYEQYF
TGCGCCAGCAGCCCAAACAGGGGTTACTCCTACGAGCAGTACTTC
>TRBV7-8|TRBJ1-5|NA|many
CASSSGRERYSNQPQHF
TGTGCCAGCAGCTCGGGACGTGAGCGGTATAGCAATCAGCCCCAGCATTTT
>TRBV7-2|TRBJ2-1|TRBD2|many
CASSLGLAGIGEQFF
TGTGCCAGCAGCTTAGGCCTAGCGGGGATCGGTGAGCAGTTCTTC
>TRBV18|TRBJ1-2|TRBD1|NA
CASSTGQWLGGYTF
TGTGCCAGCTCGACGGGACAGTGGCTAGGCGGCTACACCTTC
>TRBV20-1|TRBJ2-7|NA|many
CSANPSGLSEQYF
TGCAGTGCTAACCCCAGCGGCCTTTCCGAGCAGTACTTC
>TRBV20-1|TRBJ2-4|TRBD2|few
CSAGGLAGQAKNIQYF
TGCAGTGCTGGGGGTCTAGCGGGCCAAGCCAAAAACATTCAGTACTTC
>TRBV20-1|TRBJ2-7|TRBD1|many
CSASPGQGYEQYF
TGCAGTGCTAGCCCGGGACAGGGTTACGAGCAGTACTTC
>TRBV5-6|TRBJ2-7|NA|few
CASSLADTYYEQYF
TGTGCCAGCAGCTTGGCGGACACGTACTACGAGCAGTACTTC
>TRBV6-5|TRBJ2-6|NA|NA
CASSEIGTGANVLTF
TGTGCCAGCAGTGAGATAGGAACTGGGGCCAACGTCCTGACTTTC
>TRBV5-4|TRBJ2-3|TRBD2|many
CASSPGTSGPPSTDTQYF
TGTGCCAGCAGCCCGGGGACTAGCGGGCCACCTAGCACAGATACGCAGTATTTT
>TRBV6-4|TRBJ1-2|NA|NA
CASSDSRGTGGYTF
TGTGCCAGCAGTGACTCGAGGGGGACTGGTGGCTACACCTTC
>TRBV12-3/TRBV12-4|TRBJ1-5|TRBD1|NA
CASSFGDRGLGNQPQHF
TGTGCCAGCAGTTTCGGGGACAGGGGGCTCGGGAATCAGCCCCAGCATTTT
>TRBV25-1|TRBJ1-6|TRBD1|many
CASRTGTGVSPLHF
TGTGCCAGCAGGACCGGGACAGGGGTCTCACCCCTCCACTTT
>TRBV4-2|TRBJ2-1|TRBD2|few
CASSQGGSGGNEQFF
TGTGCCAGCAGCCAAGGTGGTAGCGGGGGGAATGAGCAGTTCTTC
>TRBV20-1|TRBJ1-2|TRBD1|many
CSAIGTGANYGYTF
TGCAGTGCCATCGGGACAGGGGCTAACTATGGCTACACCTTC